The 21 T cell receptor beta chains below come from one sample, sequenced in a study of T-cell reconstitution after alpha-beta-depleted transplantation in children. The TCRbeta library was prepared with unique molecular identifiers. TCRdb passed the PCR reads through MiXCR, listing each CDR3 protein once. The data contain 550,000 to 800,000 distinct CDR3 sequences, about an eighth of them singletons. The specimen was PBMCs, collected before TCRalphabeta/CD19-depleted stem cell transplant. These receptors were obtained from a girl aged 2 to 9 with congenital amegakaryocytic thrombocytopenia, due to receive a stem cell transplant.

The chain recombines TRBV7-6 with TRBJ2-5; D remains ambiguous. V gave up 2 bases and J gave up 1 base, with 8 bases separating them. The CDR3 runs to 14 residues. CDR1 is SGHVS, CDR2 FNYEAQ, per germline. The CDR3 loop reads CASSLLLVQETQYF. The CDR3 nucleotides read TGTGCCAGCAGCTTACTTCTAGTCCAAGAGACCCAGTACTTC.

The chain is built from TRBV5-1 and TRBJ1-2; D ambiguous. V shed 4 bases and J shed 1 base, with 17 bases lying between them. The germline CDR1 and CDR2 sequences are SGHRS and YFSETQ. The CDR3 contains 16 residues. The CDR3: CASSPTGISGNYGYTF. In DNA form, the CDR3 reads TGCGCCAGCAGCCCTACGGGTATATCTGGTAACTATGGCTACACCTTC.

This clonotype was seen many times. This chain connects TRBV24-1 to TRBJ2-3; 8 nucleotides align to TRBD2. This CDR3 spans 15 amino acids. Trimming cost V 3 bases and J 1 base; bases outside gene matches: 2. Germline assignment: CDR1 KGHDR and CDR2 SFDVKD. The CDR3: CATSDTGGGTDTQYF. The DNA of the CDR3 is TGTGCCACCAGTGATACCGGGGGGGGCACAGATACGCAGTATTTT.

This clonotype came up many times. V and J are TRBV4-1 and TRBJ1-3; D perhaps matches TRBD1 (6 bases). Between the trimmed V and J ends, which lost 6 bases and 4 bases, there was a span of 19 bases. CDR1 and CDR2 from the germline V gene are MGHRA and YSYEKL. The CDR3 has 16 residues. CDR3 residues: CASSRALDRLGNTIYF. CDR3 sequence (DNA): TGCGCCAGCAGTCGGGCACTGGACAGACTAGGAAACACCATATATTTT.

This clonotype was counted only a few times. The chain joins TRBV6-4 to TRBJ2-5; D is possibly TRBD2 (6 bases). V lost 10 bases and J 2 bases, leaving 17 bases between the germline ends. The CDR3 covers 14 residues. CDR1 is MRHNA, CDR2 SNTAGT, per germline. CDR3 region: CATGGVGEQETQYF. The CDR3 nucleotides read TGTGCCACGGGCGGGGTTGGAGAACAAGAGACCCAGTACTTC.

CDR3 loop: CASSMRGLPFPQYF. The DNA for the CDR3 is TGTGCCAGTAGTATGCGGGGACTCCCCTTTCCGCAGTATTTT. This sequence joins TRBV19 and TRBJ2-3; perhaps TRBD2 as D (6 bases). CDR3 size: 14 residues. Trimming stripped 3 bases from V and 10 bases from J, with 17 bases between. The germline CDR1 and CDR2 sequences are LNHDA and SQIVND (reference sequence).

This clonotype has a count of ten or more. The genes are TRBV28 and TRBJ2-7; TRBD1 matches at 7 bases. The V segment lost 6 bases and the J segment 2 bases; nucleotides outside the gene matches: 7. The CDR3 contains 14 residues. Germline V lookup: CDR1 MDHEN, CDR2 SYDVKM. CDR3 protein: CASSAPGQTYEQYF. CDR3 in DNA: TGTGCCAGCAGCGCACCGGGACAGACCTACGAGCAGTACTTC.

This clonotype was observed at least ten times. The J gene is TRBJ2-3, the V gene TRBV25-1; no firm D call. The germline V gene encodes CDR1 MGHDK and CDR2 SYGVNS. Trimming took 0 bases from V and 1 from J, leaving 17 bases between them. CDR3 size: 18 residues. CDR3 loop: CASSEYRSFQSRTDTQYF. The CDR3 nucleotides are TGTGCCAGCAGTGAATATCGTTCTTTTCAGAGTCGCACAGATACGCAGTATTTT.

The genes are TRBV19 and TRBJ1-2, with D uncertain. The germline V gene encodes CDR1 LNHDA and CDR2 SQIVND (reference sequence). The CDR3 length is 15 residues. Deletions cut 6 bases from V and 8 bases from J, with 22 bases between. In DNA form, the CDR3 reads TGTGCCAGTAGACCGGCGGGTAGTCCTCCAAAGGGCTACACCTTC. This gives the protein CASRPAGSPPKGYTF.

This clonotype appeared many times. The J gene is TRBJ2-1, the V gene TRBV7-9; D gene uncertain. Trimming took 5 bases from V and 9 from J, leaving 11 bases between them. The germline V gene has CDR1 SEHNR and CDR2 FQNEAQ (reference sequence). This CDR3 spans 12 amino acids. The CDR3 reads CASSLRFSEQFF. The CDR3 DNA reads TGTGCCAGCAGCCTCCGGTTTAGTGAGCAGTTCTTC.

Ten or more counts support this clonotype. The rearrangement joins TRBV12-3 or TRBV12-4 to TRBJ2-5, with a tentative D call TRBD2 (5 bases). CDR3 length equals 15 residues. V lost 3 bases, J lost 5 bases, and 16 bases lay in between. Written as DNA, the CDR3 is TGTGCCAGCAGTTTTCGGAGGACCTTGAGTGAGACCCAGTACTTC. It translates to CASSFRRTLSETQYF.

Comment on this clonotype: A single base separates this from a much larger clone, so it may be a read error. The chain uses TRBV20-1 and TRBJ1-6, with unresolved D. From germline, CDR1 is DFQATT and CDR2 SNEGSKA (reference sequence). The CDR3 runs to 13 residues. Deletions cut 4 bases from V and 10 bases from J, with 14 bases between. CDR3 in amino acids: CSAIPRTDSPLHF. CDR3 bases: TGCAGTGCTATTCCACGGACCGACTCACCCCTCCACTTT.

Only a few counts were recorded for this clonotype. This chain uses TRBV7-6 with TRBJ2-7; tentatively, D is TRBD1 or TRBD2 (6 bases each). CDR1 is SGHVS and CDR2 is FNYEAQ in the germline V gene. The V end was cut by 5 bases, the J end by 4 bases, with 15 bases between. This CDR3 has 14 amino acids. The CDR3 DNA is TGTGCCAGCAGCACTAGGGGGACTTCTTACGAGCAGTACTTC. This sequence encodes CASSTRGTSYEQYF.

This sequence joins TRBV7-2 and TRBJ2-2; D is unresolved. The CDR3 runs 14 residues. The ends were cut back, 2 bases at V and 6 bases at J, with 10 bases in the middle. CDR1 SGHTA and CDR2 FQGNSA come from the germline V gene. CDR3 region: CASSLLLSPGELFF. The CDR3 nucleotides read TGTGCCAGCAGCTTACTACTATCCCCCGGGGAGCTGTTTTTT.

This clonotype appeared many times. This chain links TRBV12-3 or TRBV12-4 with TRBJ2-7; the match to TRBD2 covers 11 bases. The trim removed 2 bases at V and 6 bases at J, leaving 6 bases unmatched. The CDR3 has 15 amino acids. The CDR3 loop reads CASSLRTSGLAEQYF. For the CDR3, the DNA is TGTGCCAGCAGTTTAAGGACTAGCGGGCTGGCCGAGCAGTACTTC.

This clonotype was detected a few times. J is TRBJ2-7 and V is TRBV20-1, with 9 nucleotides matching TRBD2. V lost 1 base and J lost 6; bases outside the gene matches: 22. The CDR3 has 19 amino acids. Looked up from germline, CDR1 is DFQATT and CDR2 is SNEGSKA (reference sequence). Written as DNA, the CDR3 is TGCAGTGCTAGAGGTCATCTCGTTGCGGGAGGGCCTCATTTCACCGAGCAGTACTTC. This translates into CSARGHLVAGGPHFTEQYF.

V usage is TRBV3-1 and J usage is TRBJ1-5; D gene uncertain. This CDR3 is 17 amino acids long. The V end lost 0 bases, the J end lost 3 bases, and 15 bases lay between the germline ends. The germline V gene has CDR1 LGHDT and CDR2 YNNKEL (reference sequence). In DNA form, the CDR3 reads TGTGCCAGCAGCCAAGAGCAAGTTCTAGGAGACAATCAGCCCCAGCATTTT. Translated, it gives CASSQEQVLGDNQPQHF. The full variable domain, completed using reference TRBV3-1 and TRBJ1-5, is DTAVSQTPKYLVTQMGNDKSIKCEQNLGHDTMYWYKQDSKKFLKIMFSYNNKELIINETVPNRFSPKSPDKAHLNLHINSLELGDSAVYFCASSQEQVLGDNQPQHFGDGTRLSIL.

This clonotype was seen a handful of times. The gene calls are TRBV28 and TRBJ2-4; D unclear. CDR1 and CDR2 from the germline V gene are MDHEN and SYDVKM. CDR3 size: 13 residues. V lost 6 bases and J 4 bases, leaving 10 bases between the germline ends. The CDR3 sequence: CASRDPNKNIQYF. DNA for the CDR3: TGTGCCAGCAGGGATCCTAATAAAAACATTCAGTACTTC.

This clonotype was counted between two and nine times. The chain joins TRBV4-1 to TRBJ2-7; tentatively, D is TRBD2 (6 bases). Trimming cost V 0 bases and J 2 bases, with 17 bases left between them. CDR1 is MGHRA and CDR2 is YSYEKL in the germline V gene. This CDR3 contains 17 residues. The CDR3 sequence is CASSQEAVAVGTYEQYF. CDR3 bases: TGCGCCAGCAGCCAAGAGGCAGTAGCGGTAGGGACCTACGAGCAGTACTTC.

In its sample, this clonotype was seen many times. The CDR3: CSASGGGSLNEQFF. In nucleotides, the CDR3 is TGCAGTGCTAGTGGTGGGGGCTCGCTCAATGAGCAGTTCTTC. V is TRBV20-1 and J is TRBJ2-1; D is perhaps TRBD1 (6 bases). CDR1 and CDR2 from the germline V gene are DFQATT and SNEGSKA (reference sequence). The V gene lost 3 bases and the J gene lost 6 bases, with 15 bases spanning the gap. The CDR3 length is 14 residues.

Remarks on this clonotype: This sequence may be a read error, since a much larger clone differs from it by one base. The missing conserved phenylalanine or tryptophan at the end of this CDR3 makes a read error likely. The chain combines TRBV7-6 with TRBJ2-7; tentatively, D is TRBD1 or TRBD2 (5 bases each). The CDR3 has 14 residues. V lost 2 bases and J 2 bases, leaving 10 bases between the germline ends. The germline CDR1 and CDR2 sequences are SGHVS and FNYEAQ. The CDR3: CASSLTGPTYEQYL. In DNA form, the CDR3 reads TGTGCCAGCAGCTTAACGGGACCAACCTACGAGCAGTACTTG.